Included here is one T cell receptor beta chain sequence, with context. Its antigen remains unknown. This sample is part of a study of cytomegalovirus exposure and HLA in healthy donors. Primers for the PCR totalled 60 Vbeta and 13 Jbeta. The repertoire was sequenced with immunoSEQ multiplex PCR; TCRdb's copy has only in-frame clones and lacks some. Of under 150,000 clones in the sample, 50% to 65% were seen once. Regarding the study as a whole: There were reportedly fewer N-insertions in an Asian-associated ancestry cluster than the approximately 630-donor mean, in a later analysis. TCR beta V- and J-gene trimming, according to a later analysis, was linked to a missense DCLRE1C variant. Segments of the TCR beta V type were, in most cases, productive about 90% or about 30% of the time in an earlier analysis.

Sequencing was carried out using PBMCs. This sequence was found in a middle-aged woman in good health and CMV-seropositive.

In DNA form, the CDR3 reads TGTGCCAGTAGTGTGGGACAGGGAATGAGTGGCTACACCTTC. Encoded protein: CASSVGQGMSGYTF. This chain uses TRBV19 with TRBJ1-2; TRBD1 agrees at 9 bases. CDR1 is LNHDA and CDR2 is SQIVND in the germline V gene (reference sequence). The CDR3 contains 14 residues. V lost 5 bases and J lost 7; bases outside the gene matches: 8. The variable domain in full, with the rest retrieved from reference TRBV19 and TRBJ1-2, is DGGITQSPKYLFRKEGQNVTLSCEQNLNHDAMYWYRQDPGQGLRLIYYSQIVNDFQKGDIAEGYSVSREKKESFPLTVTSAQKNPTAFYLCASSVGQGMSGYTFGSGTRLTVV.